The 15 T cell receptor beta chains listed next were all sequenced from one sample in a study of T cell responses to AZD1222 COVID-19 vaccine. Libraries were prepared by immunoSEQ multiplex PCR; TCRdb keeps only in-frame clonotypes and omits some of them. This table holds roughly 110,000 clones, about 86% found once. The source was peripheral blood, collected on day 0 of AZD1222 vaccination. Every receptor here comes from an adult in good health.

The chain carries TRBV11-2 and TRBJ1-5, with D unclear. CDR1 and CDR2 (germline): SGHAT, FQNNGV. CDR3 length equals 13 residues. Trimming removed 2 bases from V and 6 bases from J, with 8 bases in between. The CDR3 spells CASSLSPAQPQHF. In DNA, the CDR3 is TGTGCCAGCAGCTTATCCCCAGCTCAGCCCCAGCATTTT. Full variable domain (outside the CDR3, taken from reference TRBV11-2 and TRBJ1-5): EAGVAQSPRYKIIEKRQSVAFWCNPISGHATLYWYQQILGQGPKLLIQFQNNGVVDDSQLPKDRFSAERLKGVDSTLKIQPAKLEDSAVYLCASSLSPAQPQHFGDGTRLSIL.

The genes are TRBV3-1 (or the pseudogene TRBV3-2) and TRBJ2-7; D possibly corresponds to TRBD1 (6 bases). Looked up from germline, CDR1 is LGHDT and CDR2 is YNNKEL (reference sequence). V shed 4 bases and J shed 6 bases, with 16 bases lying between them. CDR3 size: 14 residues. The DNA for the CDR3 is TGTGCCAGCAGCCCCCTAATCTTAGGGGGCGAGCAGTACTTC. Translating it yields CASSPLILGGEQYF.

The chain recombines TRBV7-3 with TRBJ2-5, with D possibly matching TRBD2 (6 bases). Germline CDR1 is SGHTA and CDR2 is FQGTGA. The ends were cut back, 4 bases at V and 7 bases at J, with 13 bases in the middle. This CDR3 region has 13 residues. CDR3 nucleotides: TGTGCCAGCAGCTCCCAGCCGGAGGGGACCCAGTACTTC. Protein sequence: CASSSQPEGTQYF.

The V and J genes are TRBV6-1 and TRBJ2-1; D perhaps matches TRBD2 (5 bases). The CDR3 runs 14 residues. V gave up 5 bases and J gave up 6 bases, with 14 bases separating them. CDR1 and CDR2 from the germline V gene are MNHNS and SASEGT. CDR3 sequence (DNA): TGTGCCAGCAGTAACCGGCTAGCCTCCAATGAGCAGTTCTTC. As protein: CASSNRLASNEQFF.

This clone was recorded a few times. The chain combines TRBV30 with TRBJ2-2, with D perhaps being TRBD1 or TRBD2 (5 bases each). Germline CDR1 reads GTSNPN; CDR2 reads SVGIG (reference sequence). The length of the CDR3 is 15 residues. Between the trimmed V and J ends, which lost 0 bases and 4 bases, there was a span of 12 bases. CDR3 nucleotide sequence: TGTGCCTGGAGTGTACGAGGGGCAGGCACCGGGGAGCTGTTTTTT. It translates to CAWSVRGAGTGELFF.

This clone was seen only a few times. V and J are TRBV6-5 and TRBJ1-2, with D perhaps TRBD1 (5 bases). The CDR3 has 12 residues. V gave up 6 bases and J gave up 6 bases, with 11 bases separating them. The germline gives CDR1 MNHEY, CDR2 SVGAGI. The CDR3 region is CASRRGVDGYTF. The DNA for the CDR3 is TGTGCCAGCAGGAGGGGTGTTGATGGCTACACCTTC.

Note on this clone: A junction end diverges from the germline sequence, so it may reflect a read error. The chain employs TRBV7-6 and TRBJ2-1; 7 nucleotides agree with TRBD2. Germline-derived CDR1 and CDR2 are SGHVS and FNYEAQ. This CDR3 has 13 amino acids. The CDR3 loop reads CASSLAEYNEQFF. For the CDR3, the DNA is TGTGCCAGCAGCCTAGCGGAGTACAATGAGCAGTTCTTC.

The chain combines TRBV7-9 with TRBJ1-6; D uncertain. CDR3 size: 13 residues. V dropped 0 bases and J dropped 10 bases, with 7 bases sitting between them. Germline V CDR1 and CDR2: SEHNR, FQNEAQ (reference sequence). The chain's CDR3 is CASSLATGSPLHF. In nucleotides, the CDR3 is TGTGCCAGCAGCTTAGCCACTGGGTCACCCCTCCACTTT.

In its sample, this clone was seen once. The chain couples TRBV9 to TRBJ2-3, with D perhaps assigned TRBD1 or TRBD2 (5 bases each). CDR1 is SGDLS and CDR2 is YYNGEE in the germline V gene. V was trimmed by 1 base and J by 4 bases, leaving 16 bases between them. CDR3 length: 16 residues. CDR3: CASSVSQGRIPDTQYF. CDR3 DNA: TGTGCCAGCAGCGTATCTCAGGGACGGATCCCAGATACGCAGTATTTT.

The gene calls are TRBV7-9 and TRBJ2-7; perhaps TRBD2 as D (6 bases). V lost 5 bases and J 2 bases, leaving 16 bases between the germline ends. The CDR3 spans 15 residues. CDR1 and CDR2 (germline): SEHNR, FQNEAQ (reference sequence). The CDR3 DNA reads TGTGCCAGCAGCCCCACGGAGGGGCGGACCTACGAGCAGTACTTC. Translated, it gives CASSPTEGRTYEQYF. Combining the CDR3 with reference TRBV7-9 and TRBJ2-7 gives the whole variable domain DTGVSQNPRHKITKRGQNVTFRCDPISEHNRLYWYRQTLGQGPEFLTYFQNEAQLEKSRLLSDRFSAERPKGSFSTLEIQRTEQGDSAMYLCASSPTEGRTYEQYFGPGTRLTVT.

The CDR3 DNA follows: TGTGCCAGCGGTTACAGGGGGTCGGACATTCAGTACTTC. Its translation: CASGYRGSDIQYF. The chain employs TRBV2 and TRBJ2-4; 8 bases agree with TRBD1. The germline gives CDR1 SNHLY, CDR2 FYNNEI. V gave up 8 bases and J gave up 8 bases; unmatched junction bases: 8. This CDR3 is built from 13 residues.

This clone was recorded only once. The rearrangement joins TRBV28 to TRBJ1-5, with D possibly being TRBD1 (6 bases). V lost 5 bases to trimming and J lost 0 bases, with 14 bases between them. The CDR3 contains 16 residues. Per the germline V gene, CDR1 is MDHEN and CDR2 is SYDVKM. The CDR3 here is CASSTPGGYSNQPQHF. CDR3 DNA: TGTGCCAGCAGTACCCCCGGGGGCTATAGCAATCAGCCCCAGCATTTT.

The chain is built from TRBV30 and TRBJ1-2; D unclear. The CDR3 is 11 residues long. Trimming removed 7 bases at V and 2 bases at J, with 8 bases between. Germline values: CDR1 GTSNPN, CDR2 SVGIG (reference sequence). The CDR3 coding sequence is TGTGCCTCGCCTCGAAACTATGGCTACACCTTC. This codes for CASPRNYGYTF.

The gene calls are TRBV30 and TRBJ2-1; D remains unclear. The CDR3 sequence is 13 residues long. Germline CDR1 GTSNPN, CDR2 SVGIG (reference sequence). Trimming left V 3 bases short and J 9 bases short, with 15 bases between. CDR3 sequence (DNA): TGTGCCTGGAGCCAAAATAGTGGGCGTGAGCAGTTCTTC. Residues: CAWSQNSGREQFF.

The CDR3 sequence: CASSQQGGNQPQHF. As DNA, the CDR3 is TGTGCCAGCAGCCAACAGGGTGGCAATCAGCCCCAGCATTTT. The rearrangement joins TRBV3-1 (or the pseudogene TRBV3-2) to TRBJ1-5, with a possible D match to TRBD1 (5 bases). In germline, CDR1 is LGHDT, CDR2 YNNKEL (reference sequence). The CDR3 length is 14 residues. Deletions cut 2 bases from V and 2 bases from J, with 7 bases between.